Shown below are 8 T cell receptor beta chains from a single sample sequenced in a study of CD8+CD57+ T cells in acquired aplastic anemia. Genomic DNA was employed as the template in profiling TCR beta VDJ and CDR3. TCRdb re-called the reads with MiXCR, one entry per CDR3 protein. The data contain more than 150,000 distinct CDR3 sequences, around 65% of them seen just once; the ten biggest clones take up approximately 44%. Sequencing was performed on sorted CD4+, CD8+, or CD8+CD57+ T cells (not recorded which) from PBMCs. The receptors were gathered from a human donor with severe aplastic anemia or a healthy control (not recorded which).

The V and J genes are TRBV20-1 and TRBJ2-3; 10 bases line up with TRBD2. J gave up 4 bases and V 3 bases, and 7 bases lay outside the gene matches. The CDR3 is made up of 15 amino acids. CDR1 and CDR2 (germline): DFQATT, SNEGSKA (reference sequence). CDR3 nucleotides: TGCAGTGCTAGTATTCTAGCGGGAGTGTCAGATACGCAGTATTTT. Residues: CSASILAGVSDTQYF.

This clonotype showed up just a few times. A much larger clone is a single base away; this may be a read error. The chain joins TRBV14 to TRBJ1-6; D gene ambiguous. The CDR3 is 14 amino acids. Germline values: CDR1 SGHDN, CDR2 FVKESK. As DNA, the CDR3 is TGTGCCAGCAGCCAATTTACTCAGTCGTCACCCCCCCACTTT. As protein: CASSQFTQSSPPHF.

The chain carries TRBV7-2 and TRBJ1-6, with D maybe TRBD1 (6 bases). CDR1 and CDR2 (germline): SGHTA, FQGNSA. Trimming took 0 bases from V and 10 from J, leaving 13 bases between them. This CDR3 contains 15 residues. The CDR3 loop is CASSLAQGFESPLHF. For the CDR3, the DNA is TGTGCCAGCAGCTTAGCACAGGGATTTGAATCACCCCTCCACTTT.

The rearrangement joins TRBV25-1 to TRBJ2-2; tentatively, D is TRBD1 (5 bases). This CDR3 has 13 amino acids. Germline V gene lookup returns CDR1 MGHDK and CDR2 SYGVNS. The V end was cut by 6 bases, the J end by 8 bases, with 13 bases between. The CDR3 coding sequence is TGTGCCAGCAGGACAGCCCAAGTGGGGGAGCTGTTTTTT. Encoded protein: CASRTAQVGELFF.

This chain uses TRBV7-2 with TRBJ2-3; 8 nucleotides line up with TRBD2. Per the germline V gene, CDR1 is SGHTA and CDR2 is FQGNSA. V shed 5 bases and J 4 bases; nucleotides not matched to a gene: 11. The CDR3 sequence is 16 residues long. The CDR3 loop is CASSPGGRVLPDTQYF. Here the CDR3 DNA reads TGTGCCAGCAGCCCGGGAGGGCGGGTTTTGCCAGATACGCAGTATTTT.

The rearrangement uses TRBV7-8 and TRBJ1-6; 10 bases align to TRBD1. From germline, CDR1 is SGHVS and CDR2 FQNEAQ. The CDR3 is 14 residues long. With 5 bases clipped from V and 10 bases from J, the junction kept 5 bases outside the gene matches. CDR3 residues: CASSLRDRGSPLHF. In DNA form, the CDR3 reads TGTGCCAGCAGCCTCCGGGACAGGGGATCACCCCTCCACTTT.

This chain links TRBV24-1 with TRBJ1-4, with TRBD1 matching over 10 bases. The CDR3 spans 15 residues. Germline CDR1 reads KGHDR; CDR2 reads SFDVKD. J lost 7 bases, V lost 4 bases, and 5 bases had no gene match. CDR3 nucleotides: TGTGCCACCAGTGACACCGGGACAGGGGCTGAAAAACTGTTTTTT. Translating gives CATSDTGTGAEKLFF.

The J gene is TRBJ1-3, the V gene TRBV9; D possibly corresponds to TRBD1 (5 bases). The CDR3 extends over 15 amino acids. Germline V gene lookup returns CDR1 SGDLS and CDR2 YYNGEE. V was trimmed by 3 bases and J by 7 bases, leaving 17 bases between them. CDR3 DNA sequence: TGTGCCAGCAGCGCAGCTGGGGGGGAGGGCAACACCATATATTTT. Translated: CASSAAGGEGNTIYF. The whole variable domain, remainder taken from reference TRBV9 and TRBJ1-3, is DSGVTQTPKHLITATGQRVTLRCSPRSGDLSVYWYQQSLDQGLQFLIQYYNGEERAKGNILERFSAQQFPDLHSELNLSSLELGDSALYFCASSAAGGEGNTIYFGEGSWLTVV.